This T cell receptor (beta chain) was identified in a study of graft-versus-host responses after intestinal transplantation. The reaction was completed, and proliferating CFSE-low CD3+CD4+ and CD3+CD8+ responders were then sorted. Study-wide results and limits: Ileal or blood samples showed some GvH clones first, and such clones were also found in recipient marrow.

Trimming removed 7 bases at V and 4 bases at J, with 11 bases between. There are 13 residues in the CDR3. CDR1 and CDR2 from the germline V gene are MNHNS and SASEGT. The method was immunoSEQ multiplex PCR; TCRdb's version includes in-frame clones alone and lacks a portion of them. The sample lists just over 15,000 clones, 30% to 40% occurring once. This clone counts as medium-sized. V is TRBV6-1 and J is TRBJ1-3, with no clear D. The TCR comes from a human patient who received an intestinal transplant. The material was alloreactive CD4+ T cells from a mixed lymphocyte reaction culture, obtained before intestinal transplant. Subset reported: CFSE-low proliferating T cells sorted from approximately 6-day pre-transplant mixed lymphocyte reaction (GvH or HvG direction). The CDR3 loop is CASNRVAGNTIYF. The CDR3, as DNA: TGTGCCAGCAACCGAGTAGCAGGAAACACCATATATTTT.